This T cell receptor (beta chain) originates from a study of blood T cells in healthy people across ages. PCR was performed a second time for roughly 7 to 12 cycles using a sample-barcoded 5' primer and a J-beta primer mix. Each TCR beta cDNA got a 12-nucleotide random molecular identifier. Sequencing of every sample gave 2.5 million or more CDR3-containing paired-end reads. TCRdb re-analysed the 5' RACE reads in MiXCR, keeping a single row per CDR3 protein. The data show hundreds of thousands of distinct CDR3 sequences, roughly 41% seen once. This CDR3 comprises 13 residues. The trim removed 5 bases at V and 13 bases at J, leaving 8 bases unmatched. Germline V gene sequence: CDR1 PRHDT, CDR2 FYEKMQ (reference sequence).

Sequencing was carried out using blood. This chain uses TRBV13 with TRBJ1-6; TRBD1 agrees at 7 bases. This sequence originates from an elderly man in good health. In DNA form, the CDR3 reads TGTGCCAGCAGCCCAGACAGGGCTAGTCCCCTCCACTTT. It specifies CASSPDRASPLHF.